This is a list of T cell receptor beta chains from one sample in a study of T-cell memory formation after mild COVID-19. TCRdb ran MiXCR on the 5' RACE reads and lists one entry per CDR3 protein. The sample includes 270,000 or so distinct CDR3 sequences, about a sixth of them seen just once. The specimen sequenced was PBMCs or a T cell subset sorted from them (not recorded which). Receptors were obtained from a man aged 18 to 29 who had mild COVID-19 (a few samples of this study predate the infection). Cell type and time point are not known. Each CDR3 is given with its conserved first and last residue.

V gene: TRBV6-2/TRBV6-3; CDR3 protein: CASSQNQGNTGELFF
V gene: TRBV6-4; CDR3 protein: CASSAGGIGSYNEQFF
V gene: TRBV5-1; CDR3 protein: CASSQITGIYTEAFF
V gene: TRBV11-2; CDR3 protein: CASSLAGWMETQYF
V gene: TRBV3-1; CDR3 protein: CASSDGLDQPQHF
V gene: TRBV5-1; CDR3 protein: CASSRQLQETQYF
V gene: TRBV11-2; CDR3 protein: CASSLVGDWETQYF
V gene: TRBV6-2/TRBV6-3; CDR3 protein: CASSKTGLRETEAFF
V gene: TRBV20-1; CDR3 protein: CSASRLTQETQYF
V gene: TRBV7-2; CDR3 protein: CASSFSAGIERRDTQYF
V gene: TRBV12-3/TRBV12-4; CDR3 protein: CASSFLFPLSRVDQPQHF